A selection of T cell receptor beta chains follows, all from one sample in a study of CD8+CD57+ T cells in acquired aplastic anemia. Via MiXCR, TCRdb re-called the reads, giving one row per CDR3 protein. Of 180,000 or so distinct CDR3 sequences listed, approximately 46% are singletons. The material sequenced was sorted CD4+, CD8+, or CD8+CD57+ T cells (not recorded which) from PBMCs. The receptor source for this set is a human donor in good health. The CDR3 runs from the conserved cysteine through the conserved F or W.

>TRBV24-1|TRBJ1-2|15
CATSGPLQGSYGYTF
>TRBV7-2|TRBJ2-5|15
CASSPDPLAGETQYF
>TRBV2|TRBJ1-6|15
CASIGTSGRNSPLHF
>TRBV19|TRBJ1-1|14
CASSMGTGGTEAFF
>TRBV18|TRBJ2-1|15
CASPPLGAAYNEQFF
>TRBV7-3|TRBJ2-1|15
CASSSSTSGTNEQFF
>TRBV5-1|TRBJ2-6|17
CASSLTTGTSGANVLTF
>TRBV6-1|TRBJ2-7|14
CASSEWAGKYEQYF
>TRBV7-2|TRBJ1-2|13
CASSSGTIYGYTF
>TRBV29-1|TRBJ1-2|12
CSVPGTGNGYTF
>TRBV18|TRBJ2-1|14
CASFDRGGALEQFF
>TRBV30|TRBJ1-4|12
CAWSRGSRKLFF
>TRBV25-1|TRBJ1-2|12
CASSFGLGGYTF
>TRBV24-1|TRBJ2-5|15
CATLKQGEHQETQYF